The rows below give T cell receptor beta chains drawn from one sample of a study of T cell responses to AZD1222 COVID-19 vaccine. Repertoires were generated with immunoSEQ multiplex PCR, while TCRdb's copy carries only in-frame clones and drops some. The sample has about 100,000 clones, roughly 84% seen once. Sequencing used peripheral blood, obtained on day 0 of AZD1222 vaccination. These receptors were taken from an adult in good health. Each CDR3 is given with its conserved first and last residue. D genes are given only for firm matches. Size is stated for part of the rows, as once, few or many counts, or as a class when the clone is expanded.

V gene	J gene	D gene	clone size	CDR3 protein
TRBV5-8	TRBJ1-6	TRBD1	NA	CASSGGTGEKAPLHF
TRBV28	TRBJ1-2	TRBD1	NA	CASSPGQTYGYTF
TRBV6-5	TRBJ2-3	NA	NA	CATWRAPADTQYF
TRBV5-5	TRBJ1-5	NA	few	CASSLEPYSNQPQHF
TRBV5-6	TRBJ2-1	TRBD1	NA	CASSSTGGFRNEQFF
TRBV9	TRBJ2-3	TRBD2	NA	CASSFPSGLVIDTQYF
TRBV19	TRBJ1-4	TRBD1	NA	CASSRDRDTTNEKLFF
TRBV2	TRBJ1-1	NA	NA	CASSPIMKNTEAFF
TRBV5-1	TRBJ2-1	TRBD2	NA	CASNLAGGPRVYEQFF
TRBV18	TRBJ1-3	NA	NA	CASSPSIGVHSGNTIYF
TRBV5-1	TRBJ1-1	NA	NA	CASSLVGGSEAFF
TRBV5-1	TRBJ1-1	NA	NA	CASSLGRGMNVLEAFF
TRBV7-9	TRBJ1-4	TRBD1	NA	CASSFQGASVEKLFF
TRBV5-1	TRBJ2-7	NA	NA	CAISSYEQYF
TRBV5-1	TRBJ2-3	NA	NA	CASSPGGASDTQYF
TRBV27	TRBJ2-7	TRBD2	NA	CASSLTSGSHEQYF
TRBV10-3	TRBJ1-2	NA	NA	CAISAGYYGYTF
TRBV29-1	TRBJ1-1	NA	NA	CSVVHSMNTEAFF
TRBV27	TRBJ2-7	TRBD1	NA	CASSFVSWDRDSYEQYF
TRBV7-7	TRBJ2-3	NA	NA	CASSPGAGDTQYF
TRBV27	TRBJ1-6	NA	NA	CASSLEGRGPLHF
TRBV28	TRBJ2-2	NA	once	CASSPNHDTNTGELFF
TRBV5-6	TRBJ1-2	TRBD1	NA	CASSSGQGTYGYTF
TRBV7-9	TRBJ1-1	NA	NA	CASSRDFEAFF
TRBV2	TRBJ1-1	NA	once	CASRGRGEAFF
TRBV19	TRBJ1-2	TRBD1	NA	CASSIVGQGAYGYTF
TRBV4-1	TRBJ1-5	NA	NA	CASSQGLTGTFNRPQHF
TRBV11-1	TRBJ1-3	NA	NA	CASSLEGTGNTIYF
TRBV7-5	TRBJ2-3	NA	NA	CARSPHPGTEDTDTQYF
TRBV7-9	TRBJ1-2	TRBD1	few	CASSGGTAPKFYGYTF
TRBV27	TRBJ2-2	TRBD1	few	CASSSGQAHTGELFF
TRBV2	TRBJ1-3	NA	NA	CASNPGSSGNTIYF
TRBV7-2	TRBJ1-2	NA	NA	CASSLASAGRNYGYTF
TRBV10-3	TRBJ1-5	NA	few	CAISAAVDNQPQHF
TRBV3-1/TRBV3-2	TRBJ2-1	NA	few	CASSQGGRTGENEQFF
TRBV28	TRBJ1-4	NA	NA	CASSEQGTNEKLFF
TRBV19	TRBJ1-5	NA	NA	CASSTNGGQPQHF
TRBV29-1	TRBJ1-4	NA	NA	CSVDGGLGEKLFF
TRBV11-2	TRBJ1-1	NA	NA	CASSPELLLGTEAFF
TRBV11-2	TRBJ1-1	NA	once	CASSLSTGRDTEAFF
TRBV15	TRBJ1-6	NA	NA	CATSIPGRSNSPLHF
TRBV30	TRBJ1-6	NA	NA	CAWSPSLESPLHF
TRBV18	TRBJ1-2	TRBD1	NA	CASSPPRQGISSYGYTF
TRBV7-9	TRBJ2-7	NA	NA	CASSLDLRQPQAYEQYF
TRBV5-1	TRBJ2-7	TRBD1	NA	CASSLRTGGGEQYF
TRBV2	TRBJ2-5	NA	NA	CASSEAASQETQYF
TRBV28	TRBJ1-2	NA	few	CASSFFQGSYGYTF
TRBV7-3	TRBJ2-2	NA	NA	CASSRRKPSNTGELFF
TRBV6-1	TRBJ1-1	NA	NA	CASSESPNTEAFF
TRBV4-1	TRBJ2-3	TRBD1	NA	CASSPGQGTDTQYF
TRBV5-6	TRBJ2-2	TRBD2	once	CASSFGLAATTGELFF
TRBV19	TRBJ1-1	NA	NA	CATSRAANPARSEAFF
TRBV10-1	TRBJ2-2	NA	NA	CASSESPANTGELFF
TRBV12-3/TRBV12-4	TRBJ2-1	NA	once	CASSFWSYNEQFF